In its sample, the clone carrying this TCR beta chain was seen once. The data were taken from a study of T cell responses to AZD1222 COVID-19 vaccine. V dropped 6 bases and J dropped 3 bases, with 8 bases sitting between them. The germline gives CDR1 MNHNY, CDR2 SVGAGI (reference sequence). CDR3 length: 12 residues. Generated by immunoSEQ multiplex PCR, the TCRdb table keeps only in-frame clones and is missing some. The sample yields approximately 150,000 clones, 90% seen once. The receptor was isolated from an adult who received the AZD1222 COVID-19 vaccine. Sequences were derived from peripheral blood, sampled 28 days after the second AZD1222 dose. The V gene is TRBV6-6, the J gene TRBJ1-1; D gene uncertain. In nucleotides, the CDR3 is TGTGCCAGCAGCCTAGTGGACACTGAAGCTTTCTTT. This sequence encodes CASSLVDTEAFF.